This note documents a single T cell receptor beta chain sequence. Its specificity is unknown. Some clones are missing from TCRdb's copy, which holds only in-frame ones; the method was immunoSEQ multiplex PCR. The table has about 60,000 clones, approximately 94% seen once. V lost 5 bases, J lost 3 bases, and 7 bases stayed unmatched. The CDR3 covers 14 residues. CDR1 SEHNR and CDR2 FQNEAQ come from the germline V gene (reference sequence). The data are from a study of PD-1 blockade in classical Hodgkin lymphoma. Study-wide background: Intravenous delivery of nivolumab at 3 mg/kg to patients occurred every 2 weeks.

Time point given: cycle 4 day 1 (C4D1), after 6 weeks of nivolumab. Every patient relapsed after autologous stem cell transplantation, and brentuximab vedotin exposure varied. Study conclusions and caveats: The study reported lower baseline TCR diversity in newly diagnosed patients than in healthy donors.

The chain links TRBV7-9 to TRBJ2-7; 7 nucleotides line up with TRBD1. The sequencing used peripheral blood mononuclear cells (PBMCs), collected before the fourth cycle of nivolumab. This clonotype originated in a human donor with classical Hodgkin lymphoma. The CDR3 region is CASSPQGKVYEQYF. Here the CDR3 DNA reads TGTGCCAGCAGCCCACAGGGGAAGGTCTACGAGCAGTACTTC.